Listed here are 17 T cell receptor beta chains from one sample, sequenced in a study of STAT5B mutations in CD4+ large granular lymphocyte leukemia. Only in-frame clones appear in the TCRdb table, and some are missing; sequencing was by immunoSEQ multiplex PCR. Of 35,000 to 45,000 clones listed, around 86% were seen once; the top ten hold 2.6%. Specimen: CD4+ T cells from blood buffy coats. All receptors come from a human donor in good health.

This clone was seen more than once but under ten times. V gene TRBV2 combines with J gene TRBJ1-1; D is unresolved. V was clipped by 1 base and J by 1 base, with 4 bases between them. The CDR3 covers 13 residues. The germline V gene has CDR1 SNHLY and CDR2 FYNNEI. The CDR3 bases are TGTGCCAGCAGTGAAGGGGAGAACACTGAAGCTTTCTTT. It codes for CASSEGENTEAFF. The entire variable domain, with the rest obtained from reference TRBV2 and TRBJ1-1, is as follows: EPEVTQTPSHQVTQMGQEVILRCVPISNHLYFYWYRQILGQKVEFLVSFYNNEISEKSEIFDDQFSVERPDGSNFTLKIRSTKLEDSAMYFCASSEGENTEAFFGQGTRLTVV.

The V call is TRBV5-4, the J call TRBJ1-4, with 8 nucleotides matching TRBD1. The germline gives CDR1 SGHNT, CDR2 YYREEE (reference sequence). V trimming: 1 base; J trimming: 7 bases; junction bases outside the gene matches: 6. The CDR3 has 15 residues. The CDR3 coding sequence is TGTGCCAGCAGCTTGAGGCAGGGGGCGCGTGAAAAACTGTTTTTT. Protein product: CASSLRQGAREKLFF.

On this clone: Compared with germline, one end of the junction differs, possibly owing to a read error. This chain links TRBV6-5 with TRBJ2-1; no clear D. The CDR3 length is 15 residues. Germline assignment: CDR1 MNHEY and CDR2 SVGAGI. The CDR3 DNA reads TGTGCCAACAGTTATTCTAGTGTCGCCCACAATGAGCAGTTCTTC. Its translation: CANSYSSVAHNEQFF.

This clone turned up a few times. The chain uses TRBV2 and TRBJ2-2; tentative D call: TRBD2 (5 bases). This CDR3 is built from 13 residues. V lost 5 bases and J 3 bases, leaving 7 bases between the germline ends. In germline, CDR1 is SNHLY, CDR2 FYNNEI. The CDR3 DNA is TGTGCCAGCAGTCTGGACTACACCGGGGAGCTGTTTTTT. As protein: CASSLDYTGELFF.

The chain recombines TRBV30 with TRBJ2-7, with TRBD2 matching 13 bases. This CDR3 comprises 15 residues. Germline V CDR1 and CDR2: GTSNPN, SVGIG (reference sequence). V trimming: 4 bases; J trimming: 2 bases; junction bases outside the gene matches: 5. The CDR3 DNA follows: TGTGCCTGGACTAAGGGGACTAGCGGGACCTACGAGCAGTACTTC. Protein sequence: CAWTKGTSGTYEQYF. The entire variable domain, with the rest obtained from reference TRBV30 and TRBJ2-7, is as follows: SQTIHQWPATLVQPVGSPLSLECTVEGTSNPNLYWYRQAAGRGLQLLFYSVGIGQISSEVPQNLSASRPQDRQFILSSKKLLLSDSGFYLCAWTKGTSGTYEQYFGPGTRLTVT.

V usage is TRBV30 and J usage is TRBJ2-1; D unresolved. The CDR3 contains 12 residues. Germline V gene lookup returns CDR1 GTSNPN and CDR2 SVGIG (reference sequence). The V and J ends lost 5 bases and 3 bases respectively, with 8 bases between them. The CDR3 DNA reads as TGTGCCTGGGGTCCCTTCTACAATGAGCAGTTCTTC. Encoded protein: CAWGPFYNEQFF.

The J gene is TRBJ2-7, the V gene TRBV28; D is perhaps TRBD1 (6 bases). The CDR3 runs to 15 residues. The germline CDR1 and CDR2 sequences are MDHEN and SYDVKM. With 5 bases removed from V and 4 bases from J, the gap between germline ends came to 18 bases. The CDR3 DNA is TGTGCCAGCAGTAGTCCGACAGGTTTCCTTTACGAGCAGTACTTC. Its translation: CASSSPTGFLYEQYF. The full variable domain, its missing parts supplied by reference TRBV28 and TRBJ2-7, is DVKVTQSSRYLVKRTGEKVFLECVQDMDHENMFWYRQDPGLGLRLIYFSYDVKMKEKGDIPEGYSVSREKKERFSLILESASTNQTSMYLCASSSPTGFLYEQYFGPGTRLTVT.

Only a few counts were recorded for this clone. The chain couples TRBV19 to TRBJ1-5; D is unresolved. Looked up from germline, CDR1 is LNHDA and CDR2 is SQIVND (reference sequence). Trimming took 4 bases from V and 7 from J, leaving 11 bases between them. The CDR3 extends over 13 amino acids. The chain's CDR3 is CASSKAEGQPQHF. In nucleotides, the CDR3 is TGTGCCAGTAGTAAAGCTGAGGGCCAGCCCCAGCATTTT.

In this sample, this clone is medium-sized. The genes are TRBV7-8 and TRBJ1-1; possible D gene TRBD1, 5 bases. Germline loops: CDR1 SGHVS, CDR2 FQNEAQ. The ends were cut back, 5 bases at V and 1 base at J, with 11 bases in the middle. This CDR3 has 14 amino acids. The CDR3 protein is CASSATTGNTEAFF. As DNA, the CDR3 is TGTGCCAGCAGCGCGACAACAGGGAACACTGAAGCTTTCTTT.

This clone occurred a few times. V and J are TRBV28 and TRBJ1-1; no clear D gene. The CDR3 extends over 13 amino acids. Trimming took 7 bases from V and 2 from J, leaving 11 bases between them. Germline-derived CDR1 and CDR2 are MDHEN and SYDVKM. The CDR3 DNA reads TGTGCCAGCATTGTTACTGGCAACACTGAAGCTTTCTTT. Protein product: CASIVTGNTEAFF.

This clone was seen a handful of times. This rearrangement joins TRBV27 to TRBJ1-5; 9 nucleotides line up with TRBD1. V lost 7 bases, J lost 2 bases, and 6 bases stayed unmatched. Germline V CDR1 and CDR2: MNHEY, SMNVEV (reference sequence). This CDR3 comprises 15 residues. As DNA, the CDR3 is TGTGCCAGCACCAGACAGGGGGGAGGCAATCAGCCCCAGCATTTT. It specifies CASTRQGGGNQPQHF.

V gene TRBV18 combines with J gene TRBJ1-1; TRBD1 is a possible D gene (5 bases). There are 13 residues in the CDR3. The ends were cut back, 3 bases at V and 4 bases at J, with 9 bases in the middle. Germline V lookup: CDR1 KGHSH, CDR2 LQKENI. The CDR3 loop reads CASSPGEGTEAFF. CDR3 bases: TGTGCCAGCTCACCGGGGGAGGGCACTGAAGCTTTCTTT.

This clone occurred a few times. This chain connects TRBV4-2 to TRBJ1-1; tentative D call: TRBD1 (5 bases). V lost 1 base and J 1 base, leaving 7 bases between the germline ends. Germline CDR1 LGHNA, CDR2 YNFKEQ. The CDR3 is made up of 14 amino acids. Written as DNA, the CDR3 is TGTGCCAGCAGCCAAGTGACAGAGAACACTGAAGCTTTCTTT. This codes for CASSQVTENTEAFF.

Only a few counts were recorded for this clone. The V and J genes are TRBV30 and TRBJ1-3; D not resolved. This CDR3 comprises 12 residues. Trimming removed 3 bases from V and 0 bases from J, with 3 bases in between. CDR1 is GTSNPN and CDR2 is SVGIG in the germline V gene (reference sequence). In DNA form, the CDR3 reads TGTGCCTGGAGGCCCTCTGGAAACACCATATATTTT. Its translation: CAWRPSGNTIYF. The whole variable domain, filled in from reference TRBV30 and TRBJ1-3, reads SQTIHQWPATLVQPVGSPLSLECTVEGTSNPNLYWYRQAAGRGLQLLFYSVGIGQISSEVPQNLSASRPQDRQFILSSKKLLLSDSGFYLCAWRPSGNTIYFGEGSWLTVV.

The chain has TRBV5-8 and TRBJ1-3; 7 bases agree with TRBD1. The germline V gene encodes CDR1 SGHTS and CDR2 YDEGEE. The CDR3 totals 14 residues. V was pared by 4 bases and J by 8 bases, with 9 bases of the junction left unmatched. The CDR3 is CASSPLDRPDTIYF. Here the CDR3 DNA reads TGTGCCAGCAGCCCGCTGGACAGGCCGGACACCATATATTTT.

The chain combines TRBV18 with TRBJ1-4; the D is unclear. With 3 bases removed from V and 5 bases from J, the gap between germline ends came to 10 bases. Looked up from germline, CDR1 is KGHSH and CDR2 is LQKENI. The CDR3 runs 14 residues. The CDR3: CASSPPGLNEKLFF. The CDR3 DNA follows: TGTGCCAGCTCACCTCCGGGTCTGAATGAAAAACTGTTTTTT. The variable domain in full, completed from reference TRBV18 and TRBJ1-4, reads NAGVMQNPRHLVRRRGQEARLRCSPMKGHSHVYWYRQLPEEGLKFMVYLQKENIIDESGMPKERFSAEFPKEGPSILRIQQVVRGDSAAYFCASSPPGLNEKLFFGSGTQLSVL.

The table lists this clone with a count of one. The chain has TRBV20-1 and TRBJ2-3, with D hard to call. V was clipped by 4 bases and J by 6 bases, with 8 bases between them. The CDR3 runs 11 residues. Germline V gives CDR1 DFQATT, CDR2 SNEGSKA (reference sequence). The CDR3 DNA reads TGCAGTGCTACAAAGGACGATACGCAGTATTTT. Protein product: CSATKDDTQYF.